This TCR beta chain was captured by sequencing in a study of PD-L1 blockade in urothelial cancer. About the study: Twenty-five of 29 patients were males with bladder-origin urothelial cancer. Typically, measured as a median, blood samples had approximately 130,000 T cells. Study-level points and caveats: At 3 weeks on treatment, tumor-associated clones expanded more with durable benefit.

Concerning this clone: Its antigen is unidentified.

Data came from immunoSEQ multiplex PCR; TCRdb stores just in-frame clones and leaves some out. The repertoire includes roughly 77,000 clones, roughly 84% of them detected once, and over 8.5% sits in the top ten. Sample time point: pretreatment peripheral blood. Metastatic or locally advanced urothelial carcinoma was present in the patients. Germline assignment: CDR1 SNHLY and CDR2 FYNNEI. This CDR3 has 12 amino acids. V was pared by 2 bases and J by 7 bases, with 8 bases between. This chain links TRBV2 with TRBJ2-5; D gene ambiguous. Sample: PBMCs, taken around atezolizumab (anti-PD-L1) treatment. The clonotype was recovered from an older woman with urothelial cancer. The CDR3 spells CASSESSGTQYF. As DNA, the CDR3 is TGTGCCAGCAGTGAATCCAGTGGGACCCAGTACTTC.